The rows below give T cell receptor beta chains drawn from one sample of a study of long-term antiretroviral therapy in people with HIV. Sequencing used immunoSEQ multiplex PCR; TCRdb keeps in-frame clones, though not all of them. Of about 17,000 clones listed, 60% to 80% are singletons. The sample was unsorted PBMCs, taken less than 2.2 years before starting antiretroviral therapy. Receptors were obtained from a man younger than 40 with HIV. The CDR3 runs from the conserved cysteine through the conserved F or W. The order of the fields is V gene, D gene, J gene, clone size, CDR3 protein, CDR3 DNA. D genes are given only for firm matches. The size of a clone is reported for some rows only, either as once, few or many, or as a class for expanded clones.

v_call: TRBV5-6; d_call: NA; j_call: TRBJ2-3; clone_size: NA; cdr3_aa: CASSQDSTDTQYF; cdr3_nt: TGTGCCAGCAGCCAGGACAGCACAGATACGCAGTATTTT
v_call: TRBV7-9; d_call: NA; j_call: TRBJ2-3; clone_size: NA; cdr3_aa: CASSFGGRTDTQYF; cdr3_nt: TGTGCCAGCAGCTTTGGTGGGAGGACAGATACGCAGTATTTT
v_call: TRBV30; d_call: TRBD1; j_call: TRBJ1-2; clone_size: NA; cdr3_aa: CAWSVGQGAWGYTF; cdr3_nt: TGTGCCTGGAGTGTGGGACAGGGGGCGTGGGGCTACACCTTC
v_call: TRBV7-8; d_call: NA; j_call: TRBJ1-4; clone_size: NA; cdr3_aa: CASSLVAQGREKLFF; cdr3_nt: TGTGCCAGCAGCTTAGTTGCCCAGGGGAGAGAAAAACTGTTTTTT
v_call: TRBV2; d_call: NA; j_call: TRBJ1-4; clone_size: NA; cdr3_aa: CASNYGVGANEKLFF; cdr3_nt: TGTGCCAGCAACTACGGGGTAGGGGCTAATGAAAAACTGTTTTTT
v_call: TRBV7-2; d_call: NA; j_call: TRBJ2-1; clone_size: few; cdr3_aa: CASSSTRYNEQFF; cdr3_nt: TGTGCCAGCAGCTCCACCCGGTACAATGAGCAGTTCTTC
v_call: TRBV25-1; d_call: NA; j_call: TRBJ2-7; clone_size: NA; cdr3_aa: CASTFSRGGEQYF; cdr3_nt: TGTGCCAGCACGTTTTCGAGGGGCGGCGAGCAGTACTTC
v_call: TRBV9; d_call: NA; j_call: TRBJ2-3; clone_size: NA; cdr3_aa: CASSVSRGGRTDTQYF; cdr3_nt: TGTGCCAGCAGCGTATCCCGCGGGGGCCGCACAGATACGCAGTATTTT
v_call: TRBV6-5; d_call: TRBD1; j_call: TRBJ2-1; clone_size: NA; cdr3_aa: CASSRPGQGANEQFF; cdr3_nt: TGTGCCAGCAGCCGGCCGGGACAGGGTGCGAATGAGCAGTTCTTC
v_call: TRBV18; d_call: TRBD2; j_call: TRBJ2-7; clone_size: NA; cdr3_aa: CASSSGSEGEQYF; cdr3_nt: TGTGCCAGCTCTAGCGGGTCCGAGGGGGAGCAGTACTTC
v_call: TRBV5-4; d_call: NA; j_call: TRBJ2-1; clone_size: few; cdr3_aa: CASSLGGDSYNEQFF; cdr3_nt: TGTGCCAGCAGCTTGGGGGGGGACTCCTACAATGAGCAGTTCTTC
v_call: TRBV5-5; d_call: TRBD1; j_call: TRBJ1-4; clone_size: NA; cdr3_aa: CASRLARGQSNEKLFF; cdr3_nt: TGTGCCAGCAGATTGGCTCGGGGACAGTCTAATGAAAAACTGTTTTTT
v_call: TRBV11-3; d_call: TRBD2; j_call: TRBJ2-3; clone_size: NA; cdr3_aa: CASSLIPAGGQADTQYF; cdr3_nt: TGTGCCAGCAGCTTAATCCCGGCGGGGGGGCAGGCAGATACGCAGTATTTT
v_call: TRBV5-1; d_call: NA; j_call: TRBJ2-2; clone_size: NA; cdr3_aa: CASSLGQVSTGELFF; cdr3_nt: TGCGCCAGCAGCTTGGGACAGGTTAGCACCGGGGAGCTGTTTTTT
v_call: TRBV5-1; d_call: NA; j_call: TRBJ2-3; clone_size: NA; cdr3_aa: CASSSRVASTDTQYF; cdr3_nt: TGCGCCAGCAGCTCCCGTGTAGCGAGCACAGATACGCAGTATTTT
v_call: TRBV7-9; d_call: NA; j_call: TRBJ1-1; clone_size: medium-sized; cdr3_aa: CATSEVNTEAFF; cdr3_nt: TGTGCCACCTCGGAGGTGAACACTGAAGCTTTCTTT
v_call: TRBV5-6; d_call: TRBD1; j_call: TRBJ2-7; clone_size: NA; cdr3_aa: CASRLGQGLSYEQYF; cdr3_nt: TGTGCCAGCAGATTGGGACAGGGACTATCCTACGAGCAGTACTTC
v_call: TRBV9; d_call: NA; j_call: TRBJ1-6; clone_size: few; cdr3_aa: CASSRTGYNSPLHF; cdr3_nt: TGTGCCAGCAGCCGGACGGGATATAATTCACCCCTCCACTTT
v_call: TRBV7-2; d_call: NA; j_call: TRBJ1-1; clone_size: NA; cdr3_aa: CASSQTLPTVNTEAFF; cdr3_nt: TGTGCCAGCAGCCAAACATTACCGACAGTGAACACTGAAGCTTTCTTT
v_call: TRBV6-1; d_call: NA; j_call: TRBJ2-5; clone_size: NA; cdr3_aa: CASRGILSQETQYF; cdr3_nt: TGTGCCAGCAGAGGGATCCTTAGCCAAGAGACCCAGTACTTC